A selection of T cell receptor beta chains follows, all from one sample in a study of blood T cell repertoires in COVID-19. Only in-frame clones appear in the TCRdb table, and some are missing; sequencing was by immunoSEQ multiplex PCR. The sample includes about 150,000 clones, 84% seen only once; the top ten take roughly 13%. Sequencing used peripheral blood. The receptors originated from a man aged 18 to 30 with active or convalescent COVID-19. Both conserved end residues are part of each CDR3. A D gene is named only where the DNA matches it firmly. For some rows the clone size is stated as once, few or many, or as a class when expanded; others skip it.

D gene	V gene	clone size	J gene	CDR3 DNA	CDR3 protein
TRBD1	TRBV10-3	.	TRBJ1-1	TGTGCCATCAGGCGACAGGGGCGCATGAACACTGAAGCTTTCTTT	CAIRRQGRMNTEAFF
TRBD2	TRBV4-3	.	TRBJ2-3	TGCGCCAGCAGCCAAACCGGACTAGCGGGACTGGATACGCAGTATTTT	CASSQTGLAGLDTQYF
.	TRBV3-1/TRBV3-2	.	TRBJ1-3	TGTGCCAGCAGCCAAAGGGGCTCTGGAAACACCATATATTTT	CASSQRGSGNTIYF
.	TRBV23-1	.	TRBJ1-1	TGCGCCAGCTCCCCTACAGGGAAAAGGGTTCCTTTGGGAAACACTGAAGCTTTCTTT	CASSPTGKRVPLGNTEAFF
.	TRBV3-1/TRBV3-2	.	TRBJ2-1	TGTGCCAGCAGCCAAGACGCTAGATCTTACAATGAGCAGTTCTTC	CASSQDARSYNEQFF
TRBD2	TRBV7-9	.	TRBJ2-6	TGTGCCAGCAGCTCACTAGCGGGGGTTGGGGCCAACGTCCTGACTTTC	CASSSLAGVGANVLTF
TRBD2	TRBV7-6	.	TRBJ2-1	TGTGCCAGCAGCTCCCCTGGACTAGCGGAGGGGCAGTTCTTC	CASSSPGLAEGQFF
TRBD2	TRBV19	few	TRBJ2-1	TGTGCCAGTAGTACGGGGGAGGGGTTCTACAATGAGCAGTTCTTC	CASSTGEGFYNEQFF
.	TRBV10-3	.	TRBJ1-5	TGTGCCATCAGTGACAACAATCAGCCCCAGCATTTT	CAISDNNQPQHF
TRBD2	TRBV7-2	.	TRBJ2-1	TGTGCCAGCAGCCTCCAAGGGGCGGGGGGCTACAATGAGCAGTTCTTC	CASSLQGAGGYNEQFF
.	TRBV19	few	TRBJ1-4	TGTGCCAGTAGTCCCAGGCTACAGGGATGGGATGAAAAACTGTTTTTT	CASSPRLQGWDEKLFF
.	TRBV2	.	TRBJ1-6	.	CASSTSGNSPLHF
.	TRBV3-1/TRBV3-2	.	TRBJ2-5	TGTGCCAGCAGCCAAGATCCGCGCTCGCAAGAGACCCAGTACTTC	CASSQDPRSQETQYF
.	TRBV30	.	TRBJ1-4	TGTGCCTGGAGCCACACGGGGTGGAGTGAAAAACTGTTTTTT	CAWSHTGWSEKLFF
TRBD1	TRBV7-9	.	TRBJ2-7	TGTGCCAGCCTCCGGACAGGGCGAGACTACGAGCAGTACTTC	CASLRTGRDYEQYF
TRBD1	TRBV18	.	TRBJ2-3	TGTGCCAGCTCATTCTCAGGGGGCACGAGGACAGATACGCAGTATTTT	CASSFSGGTRTDTQYF
TRBD1	TRBV2	.	TRBJ1-2	TGTGCCAGCAGCCAATGGACAGGGCCAAATGGCTACACCTTC	CASSQWTGPNGYTF
.	TRBV28	few	TRBJ1-6	TGTGCCAGCAGTTTATTTTTGAGGCAGGGAGGATTTTCACCCCTCCACTTT	CASSLFLRQGGFSPLHF
.	TRBV19	.	TRBJ2-2	TGTGCCAGTAGTTCGGACAGAAAGGCGCACACCGGGGAGCTGTTTTTT	CASSSDRKAHTGELFF
.	TRBV19	.	TRBJ2-3	TGTGCCAGTAAATCCCTCGAAGCGTCAGATACGCAGTATTTT	CASKSLEASDTQYF
.	TRBV6-5	.	TRBJ1-2	TGTGCCACCCACCAGGGGCGAAGACTTGGCTACACCTTC	CATHQGRRLGYTF
.	TRBV19	.	TRBJ1-5	TGTGCCAGTAGTGAACAGGTCAATCAGCCCCAGCATTTT	CASSEQVNQPQHF
TRBD2	TRBV9	.	TRBJ2-1	TGTGCCAGCAGCGCACAGGTAGCGGGAGGGCCCGAGTTCTTC	CASSAQVAGGPEFF
TRBD2	TRBV4-3	.	TRBJ2-7	TGCGCCAGCAGCCAAGATGCTAGCGGTATCTACGAGCAGTACTTC	CASSQDASGIYEQYF
.	TRBV7-9	.	TRBJ2-5	TGTGCCAGCAGCAAAAGCAGGGATAGTTCTAGGGAAGAGACCCAGTACTTC	CASSKSRDSSREETQYF
TRBD2	TRBV6-1	.	TRBJ2-7	TGTGCCAGCAGTGAGGCTCTAGCGGGAGGCAGCGACGAGCAGTACTTC	CASSEALAGGSDEQYF
.	TRBV12-3/TRBV12-4	.	TRBJ2-7	TGTGCCAGCAGCTCGGGTCCGCGGGAGCAGTACTTC	CASSSGPREQYF
TRBD2	TRBV7-9	.	TRBJ2-1	TGTGCCAGCAGCCCACGGACTAGCGGGATTACAAATGAGCAGTTCTTC	CASSPRTSGITNEQFF
TRBD1	TRBV6-6	.	TRBJ1-6	TGTGCCAGCAGTGAGGACAGGGGTTACAATTCACCCCTCCACTTT	CASSEDRGYNSPLHF
TRBD1	TRBV7-9	.	TRBJ1-1	TGTGCCAGCAGCTTATATCGGGACAGATTGAACACTGAAGCTTTCTTT	CASSLYRDRLNTEAFF
.	TRBV30	.	TRBJ1-2	TGTGCCTGGAGTGTAATAGCATACTATGGCTACACCTTC	CAWSVIAYYGYTF
TRBD1	TRBV2	.	TRBJ1-2	TGTGCCAGCAGCGAAACAGGGGATAGAACCTATGGCTACACCTTC	CASSETGDRTYGYTF
TRBD2	TRBV5-1	.	TRBJ2-3	TGCGCCAGCAGCTTGGGCGGGGGGTACCCCCTCACAGATACGCAGTATTTT	CASSLGGGYPLTDTQYF
TRBD2	TRBV7-3	.	TRBJ2-3	TGTGCCAGCAGCCATGGACTAGCGGGATCTAGCACAGATACGCAGTATTTT	CASSHGLAGSSTDTQYF
.	TRBV6-1	.	TRBJ2-2	TGTGCCAGCAGTTCCTATAGCGTTTCCGGGGAGCTGTTTTTT	CASSSYSVSGELFF
.	TRBV29-1	.	TRBJ2-2	TGCAGCGTTGATCGGGCGAACACCGGGGAGCTGTTTTTT	CSVDRANTGELFF
.	TRBV5-1	.	TRBJ2-3	TGCGCCAGCAGCTTGTTTACAGGGACAGATACGCAGTATTTT	CASSLFTGTDTQYF
TRBD1	TRBV24-1	.	TRBJ2-3	TGTGCCACTCAAGGACAGGGAGGCACAGATACGCAGTATTTT	CATQGQGGTDTQYF
.	TRBV12-3/TRBV12-4	once	TRBJ1-2	TGTGCCAGCAGGATAGGGACTATCGGCTACACCTTC	CASRIGTIGYTF
TRBD1	TRBV6-5	.	TRBJ2-7	TGTGCCAGCAGGTCCCCGGGACAGGGCCGGCACGAGCAGTACTTC	CASRSPGQGRHEQYF
TRBD2	TRBV2	.	TRBJ2-5	TGTGCCAGCAGTGATCCTAGCGGCCGAGGGACCCAGTACTTC	CASSDPSGRGTQYF
TRBD2	TRBV4-1	once	TRBJ2-3	TGCGCCAGCAGTCGATCAACTAGCGGGACACAGAGTGACACGCAGTATTTT	CASSRSTSGTQSDTQYF
.	TRBV6-1	.	TRBJ2-1	TGTGCCAGCAGTGAAGTGTGGAGTCAGCTTGACGGTGAGCAGTTCTTC	CASSEVWSQLDGEQFF
TRBD1	TRBV7-7	.	TRBJ2-2	TGTGCCAGCAGCCCCCAGACAGGGTTGTATGTCGGGGAGCTGTTTTTT	CASSPQTGLYVGELFF
TRBD1	TRBV19	few	TRBJ1-1	TGTGCCAGTAGTCCCCGAAGGGACAGTGTGAACACTGAAGCTTTCTTT	CASSPRRDSVNTEAFF
.	TRBV12-3/TRBV12-4	.	TRBJ1-1	TGTGCCAGCAGTTTAGACAGCAACACTGAAGCTTTCTTT	CASSLDSNTEAFF
.	TRBV5-1	.	TRBJ2-5	TGCGCCAGCAGCTTGACACTAGCCCTAGAGGCAGAGACCCAGTACTTC	CASSLTLALEAETQYF
TRBD1	TRBV29-1	.	TRBJ1-1	TGCAGCGTGGACTGGACAGGGGGCACTGAAGCTTTCTTT	CSVDWTGGTEAFF
TRBD1	TRBV10-3	.	TRBJ2-5	TGTGCCATCAGTGAGTCGCAGGCAGGGGGCGATAGAAGAGAGGCCCAGTACTTC	CAISESQAGGDRREAQYF
TRBD1	TRBV2	.	TRBJ2-2	TGTGCCACCCTGGCCAGGGGGCTACCCGGGGAGCTGTTTTTT	CATLARGLPGELFF
TRBD1	TRBV7-8	.	TRBJ2-5	TGTGCCAGCAGCTTTGGTAACCGGGGACAGGGAGAGACCCAGTACTTC	CASSFGNRGQGETQYF
.	TRBV19	.	TRBJ2-7	TGTGCCAGTAGGTTCCAGGAACTCGGAACCTACGAGCAGTACTTC	CASRFQELGTYEQYF
.	TRBV11-1	.	TRBJ2-7	TGTGCCAGCAGCGGGGACAACCAATACGAGCAGTACTTC	CASSGDNQYEQYF
TRBD1	TRBV19	.	TRBJ2-7	TGTGCCAGTAGTACCGCCGGGACAGGCTACGAGCAGTACTTC	CASSTAGTGYEQYF